The 5 T cell receptor beta chains reported below all come from one sample, sequenced in a study of identical twins. In TCRdb, the 5' RACE reads were re-called with MiXCR into one record per CDR3 protein. The data hold 1.5 million to 2 million distinct CDR3 sequences, with roughly a third observed a single time. The source material was cord blood. Receptors were obtained from a newborn girl in good health.

The J gene is TRBJ1-4, the V gene TRBV29-1; TRBD1 matches at 10 bases. There are 14 residues in the CDR3. Germline CDR1 and CDR2: SQVTM and ANQGSEA. V shed 2 bases and J 8 bases; nucleotides not matched to a gene: 5. CDR3 coding DNA: TGCAGCGTTGAATGGACAGGGGGTCGAGAAAAACTGTTTTTT. Amino acid sequence: CSVEWTGGREKLFF. The full variable domain, rest sourced from reference TRBV29-1 and TRBJ1-4, is SAVISQKPSRDICQRGTSLTIQCQVDSQVTMMFWYRQQPGQSLTLIATANQGSEATYESGFVIDKFPISRPNLTFSTLTVSNMSPEDSSIYLCSVEWTGGREKLFFGSGTQLSVL.

This rearrangement joins TRBV6-1 to TRBJ2-1; 10 nucleotides match TRBD2. The V segment lost 6 bases and the J segment 0 bases; nucleotides outside the gene matches: 8. This CDR3 comprises 17 residues. Germline CDR1 reads MNHNS; CDR2 reads SASEGT. The CDR3, as DNA: TGTGCCAGCAGCGACGCAGTAGCGGGAGGCTCCTACAATGAGCAGTTCTTC. It codes for CASSDAVAGGSYNEQFF.

This clonotype was recorded once. The chain combines TRBV24-1 with TRBJ1-5; 7 bases are shared with TRBD1. V shed 5 bases, J shed 1 base, and the junction held 1 base outside the gene matches. The CDR3 totals 14 residues. Per the germline V gene, CDR1 is KGHDR and CDR2 is SFDVKD. CDR3 loop: CATSAQGSNQPQHF. In nucleotides, the CDR3 is TGTGCCACCAGTGCACAGGGGAGCAATCAGCCCCAGCATTTT.

This clonotype was seen a handful of times. The chain uses TRBV5-1 and TRBJ1-2, with no clear D. From germline, CDR1 is SGHRS and CDR2 YFSETQ. V lost 0 bases, J lost 4 bases, and 10 bases lay in between. CDR3 length: 14 residues. The CDR3 reads CASSLDGGGYGYTF. The CDR3 DNA is TGCGCCAGCAGCTTGGATGGCGGCGGCTATGGCTACACCTTC.

The chain carries TRBV5-6 and TRBJ2-5, with 13 bases fitting TRBD2. Germline CDR1 SGHDT, CDR2 YYEEEE. This CDR3 spans 17 amino acids. V lost 5 bases to trimming and J lost 2 bases; unmatched junction nucleotides: 9. CDR3 residues: CASRGGRLAGGQETQYF. The CDR3 DNA reads TGTGCCAGCAGAGGGGGGAGACTAGCGGGAGGTCAAGAGACCCAGTACTTC.